This TCR beta chain was captured by sequencing in a study of T cell responses to AZD1222 COVID-19 vaccine. Germline CDR1 and CDR2: LNHNV and YYDKDF (reference sequence). This CDR3 has 14 residues. Trimming cost V 1 base and J 5 bases, with 8 bases left between them. Findings and caveats of the study: Females outnumbered males among donors, who were mostly white British; clonal diversity was possibly underestimated. Targets within unmutated variant regions were reportedly found for nearly half of spike-specific TCRs. Repertoire sampling was restricted to post-peak T cell response timepoints. The study found Spike-specific TCR breadth and depth rose after two AZD1222 doses.

The repertoire was sequenced with immunoSEQ multiplex PCR; TCRdb's copy has only in-frame clones and lacks some. The data show more than 100,000 clones, 87% seen once. As concerns this clone: Its antigen is not known.

V usage is TRBV15 and J usage is TRBJ1-4; D perhaps matches TRBD1 (5 bases). The sequence came from an adult in good health. The sequences come from peripheral blood, collected on day 0 of AZD1222 vaccination. The CDR3, as DNA: TGTGCCACCAGCAGAGCAGGGTGGAATGAAAAACTGTTTTTT. Translation: CATSRAGWNEKLFF.